The rows below give T cell receptor beta chains drawn from one sample of a study of T cells in Graves' hyperthyroidism and ophthalmopathy. TCRdb re-analysed the multiplex PCR reads in MiXCR, keeping a single row per CDR3 protein. The sample holds hundreds of thousands of distinct CDR3 sequences, 20% to 25% seen once. What was sequenced was blood. These receptors all stem from a man aged 25 to 40 with Graves' ophthalmopathy. The conserved cysteine and the conserved F or W are not part of the CDR3 here.

j_gene | v_gene | CDR3aa
TRBJ2-1 | TRBV5-1 | ASSRGAAGGTANEQF
TRBJ1-4 | TRBV2 | ASSIRPGTNEKLF
TRBJ1-2 | TRBV5-1 | ASALRQNYGYT
TRBJ1-3 | TRBV12-3/TRBV12-4 | ASRRTGASSGNTIY
TRBJ1-2 | TRBV3-1 | ASSPGWGYGYT
TRBJ2-7 | TRBV6-2/TRBV6-3 | ASSYLQGKRNEQY
TRBJ2-5 | TRBV5-4 | ASSLTGAGVRTETQY
TRBJ1-1 | TRBV6-2/TRBV6-3 | ASTTRTANTEAF
TRBJ1-5 | TRBV28 | ASSEQTGSNQPQH
TRBJ1-5 | TRBV12-3/TRBV12-4 | ASSSTGGQPQH
TRBJ2-3 | TRBV10-3 | AISVAGGPADTQY
TRBJ1-5 | TRBV28 | ASRRPINQPQH
TRBJ2-1 | TRBV20-1 | SATLPEGPDRQF
TRBJ1-1 | TRBV19 | ASSPNTGFRTEAF
TRBJ1-1 | TRBV30 | ACDRGHYTEAF
TRBJ2-7 | TRBV7-9 | ASSRSTYEQY
TRBJ2-1 | TRBV5-1 | ASRPTGQSYNEQF
TRBJ1-1 | TRBV11-2 | ASSLTDNTEAF
TRBJ1-4 | TRBV11-1 | ASSRGQGINEKLF
TRBJ1-1 | TRBV30 | AWTTGISTEAF
TRBJ2-7 | TRBV20-1 | SARKITQPSYEQY
TRBJ2-1 | TRBV9 | ASSAGGGGANNEQF
TRBJ1-1 | TRBV7-2 | ASSSSTGFYLNTEAF
TRBJ2-3 | TRBV12-3/TRBV12-4 | ASSLVVTSGAPSTDTQY
TRBJ2-1 | TRBV6-2/TRBV6-3 | ASSYSIAELNEQF
TRBJ2-7 | TRBV27 | ASSLDRPDSEQY
TRBJ1-5 | TRBV19 | ASSQGRWRQDNQPQH
TRBJ1-5 | TRBV18 | ASSPGTRISNQPQH
TRBJ2-1 | TRBV29-1 | SVTQRSSYNEQF
TRBJ1-5 | TRBV24-1 | ATSRTGKNQPQH
TRBJ2-7 | TRBV20-1 | SGGGETSGRAREQY
TRBJ2-2 | TRBV30 | AWSSDYYTGELF
TRBJ2-1 | TRBV5-6 | ASSLSLLSVSYNVQF
TRBJ1-1 | TRBV20-1 | SARGPGITEAF
TRBJ1-6 | TRBV7-9 | ASSLGRGSSYNSPLH
TRBJ2-1 | TRBV7-3 | ASSLNPAGPFTNEQF
TRBJ2-7 | TRBV29-1 | SALHGGSSYEQY
TRBJ2-2 | TRBV10-3 | AISESIFEELF
TRBJ2-7 | TRBV28 | ASISSRDRYYEQY
TRBJ1-3 | TRBV2 | ASRSGTGLSSGNTIY
TRBJ1-1 | TRBV6-1 | ASSRRDGDEAF
TRBJ1-3 | TRBV30 | AWTGGLGNTIY